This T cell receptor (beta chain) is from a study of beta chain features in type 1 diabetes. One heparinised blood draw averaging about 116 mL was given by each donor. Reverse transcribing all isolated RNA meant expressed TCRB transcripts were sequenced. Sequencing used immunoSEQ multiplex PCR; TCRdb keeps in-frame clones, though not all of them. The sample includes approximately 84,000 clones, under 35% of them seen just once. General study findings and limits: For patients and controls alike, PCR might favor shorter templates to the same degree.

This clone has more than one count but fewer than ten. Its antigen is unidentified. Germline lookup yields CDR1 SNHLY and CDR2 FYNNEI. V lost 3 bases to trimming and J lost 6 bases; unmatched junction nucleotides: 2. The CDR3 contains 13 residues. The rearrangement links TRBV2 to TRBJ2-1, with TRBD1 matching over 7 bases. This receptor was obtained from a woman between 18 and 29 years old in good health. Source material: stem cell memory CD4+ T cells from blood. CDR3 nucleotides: TGTGCCAGCAGTGATACAGGGGTCAATGAGCAGTTCTTC. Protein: CASSDTGVNEQFF.